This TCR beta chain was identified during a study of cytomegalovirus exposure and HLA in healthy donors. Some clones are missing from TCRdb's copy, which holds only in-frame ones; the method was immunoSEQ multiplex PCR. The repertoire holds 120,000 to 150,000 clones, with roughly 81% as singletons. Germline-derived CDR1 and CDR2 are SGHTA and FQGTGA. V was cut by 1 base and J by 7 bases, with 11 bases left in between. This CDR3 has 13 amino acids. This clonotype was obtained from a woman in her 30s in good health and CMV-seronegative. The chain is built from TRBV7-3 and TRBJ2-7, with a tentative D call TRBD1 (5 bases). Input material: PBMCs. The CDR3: CASSLMQGMEQYF. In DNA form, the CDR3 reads TGTGCCAGCAGCTTAATGCAGGGTATGGAGCAGTACTTC. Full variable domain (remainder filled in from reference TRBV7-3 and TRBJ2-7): GAGVSQTPSNKVTEKGKYVELRCDPISGHTALYWYRQSLGQGPEFLIYFQGTGAADDSGLPNDRFFAVRPEGSVSTLKIQRTERGDSAVYLCASSLMQGMEQYFGPGTRLTVT.